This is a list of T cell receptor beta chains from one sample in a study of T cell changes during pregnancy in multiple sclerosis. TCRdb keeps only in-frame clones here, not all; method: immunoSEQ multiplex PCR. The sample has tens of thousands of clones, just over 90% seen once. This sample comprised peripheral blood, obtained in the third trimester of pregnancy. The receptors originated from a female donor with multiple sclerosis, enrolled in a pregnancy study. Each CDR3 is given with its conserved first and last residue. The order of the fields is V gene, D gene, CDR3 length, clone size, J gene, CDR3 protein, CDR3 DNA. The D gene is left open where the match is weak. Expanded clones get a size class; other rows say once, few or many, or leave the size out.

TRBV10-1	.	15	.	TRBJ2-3	CASSAAGSSTDTQYF	TGCGCCAGCAGTGCCGCCGGGAGCTCGACAGATACGCAGTATTTT
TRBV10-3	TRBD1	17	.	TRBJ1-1	CAISTEGGTGGNTEAFF	TGTGCCATCAGTACCGAGGGGGGGACAGGGGGGAACACTGAAGCTTTCTTT
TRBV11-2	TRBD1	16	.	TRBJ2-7	CASSLALGTGYYEQYF	TGTGCCAGCAGCTTAGCCCTCGGGACAGGATACTACGAGCAGTACTTC
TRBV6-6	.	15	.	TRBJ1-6	CASSYIRGGDSPLHF	TGTGCCAGCAGTTACATAAGGGGAGGGGATTCACCCCTCCACTTT
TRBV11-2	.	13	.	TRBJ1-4	CASSLAQKEKLFF	TGTGCCAGCAGCTTAGCGCAGAAGGAAAAACTGTTTTTT
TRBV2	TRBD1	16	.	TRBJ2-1	CASSANRGSSYNEQFF	TGTGCCAGCAGTGCCAACAGGGGGAGCTCCTACAATGAGCAGTTCTTC
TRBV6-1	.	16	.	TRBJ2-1	CASSEERVGSLNEQFF	TGTGCCAGCAGTGAGGAGAGAGTCGGGAGTTTAAATGAGCAGTTCTTC
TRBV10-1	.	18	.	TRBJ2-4	CASSESVGASGAKNIQYF	TGCGCCAGCAGTGAGTCTGTGGGGGCTAGCGGAGCCAAAAACATTCAGTACTTC
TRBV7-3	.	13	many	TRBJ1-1	CASSLSQNTEAFF	TGTGCCAGCAGCTTATCACAGAACACTGAAGCTTTCTTT
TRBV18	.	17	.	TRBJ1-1	CASSPPGRGGRNTEAFF	TGTGCCAGCTCACCACCGGGCAGGGGTGGGAGAAACACTGAAGCTTTCTTT
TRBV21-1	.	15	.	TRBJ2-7	CASSLHGQREDEQYF	TGTGCCAGCAGCCTCCACGGCCAGCGGGAGGACGAGCAGTACTTC
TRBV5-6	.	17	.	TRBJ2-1	CASSLAPGESSYNEQFF	TGTGCCAGCAGCTTGGCTCCAGGGGAAAGCTCCTACAATGAGCAGTTCTTC
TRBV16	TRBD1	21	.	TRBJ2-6	CASSQSVTETGPPSGANVLTF	TGTGCCAGCAGCCAATCGGTTACCGAGACAGGGCCCCCCTCTGGGGCCAACGTCCTGACTTTC
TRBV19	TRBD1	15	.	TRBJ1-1	CASSTTSTGGWKAFF	TGTGCCAGTAGTACCACCTCGACAGGGGGGTGGAAAGCTTTCTTT
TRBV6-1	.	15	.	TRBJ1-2	CASSEAQGGSYGYTF	TGTGCCAGCAGTGAAGCGCAAGGAGGATCCTATGGCTACACCTTC
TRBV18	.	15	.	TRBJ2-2	CASSPNSQGTGELFF	TGTGCCAGCTCACCAAATAGCCAGGGGACCGGGGAGCTGTTTTTT
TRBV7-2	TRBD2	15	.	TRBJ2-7	CASSLRGAGVPEQYF	TGTGCCAGCAGCCTCAGAGGGGCGGGAGTGCCCGAGCAGTACTTC
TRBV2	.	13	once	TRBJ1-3	CASKGPSGNTIYF	TGTGCCAGCAAGGGGCCCTCTGGAAACACCATATATTTT
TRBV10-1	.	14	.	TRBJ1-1	CASSESGGPTEAFF	TGCGCCAGCAGTGAGTCCGGGGGGCCCACTGAAGCTTTCTTT
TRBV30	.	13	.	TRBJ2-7	CAWGGEDSYEQYF	TGTGCCTGGGGGGGCGAGGACTCCTACGAGCAGTACTTC
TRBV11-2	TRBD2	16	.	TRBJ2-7	CASSPFTSGQSYEQYF	TGTGCCAGCAGCCCTTTTACTAGCGGCCAGTCCTACGAGCAGTACTTC
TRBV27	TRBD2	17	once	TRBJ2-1	CASSSHLSGRGYNEQFF	TGTGCCAGCAGTTCCCACCTTAGCGGGAGGGGTTACAATGAGCAGTTCTTC
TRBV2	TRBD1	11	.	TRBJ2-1	CASSYRDRQFF	TGTGCCAGCAGTTACCGGGACAGGCAGTTCTTC